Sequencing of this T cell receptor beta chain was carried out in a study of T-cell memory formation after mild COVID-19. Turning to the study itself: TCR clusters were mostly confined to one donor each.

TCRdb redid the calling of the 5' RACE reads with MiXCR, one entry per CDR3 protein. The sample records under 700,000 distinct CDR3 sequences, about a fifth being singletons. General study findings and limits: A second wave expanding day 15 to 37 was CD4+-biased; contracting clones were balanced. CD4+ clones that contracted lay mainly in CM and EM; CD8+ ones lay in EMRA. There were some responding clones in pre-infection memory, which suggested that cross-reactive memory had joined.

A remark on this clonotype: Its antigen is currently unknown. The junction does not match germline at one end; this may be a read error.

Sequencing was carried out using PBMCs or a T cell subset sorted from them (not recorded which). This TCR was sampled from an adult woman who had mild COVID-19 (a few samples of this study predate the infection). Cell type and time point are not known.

The CDR3 DNA reads as TGTGCCAGCAGCGTAAGCCAGGGACTAGGTAACACCGGGGAGCTGTCTTTT. This gives the protein CASSVSQGLGNTGELSF. The rearrangement uses TRBV9 and TRBJ2-2, with TRBD2 identical over 8 bases. The CDR3 contains 17 residues. The germline V gene encodes CDR1 SGDLS and CDR2 YYNGEE.